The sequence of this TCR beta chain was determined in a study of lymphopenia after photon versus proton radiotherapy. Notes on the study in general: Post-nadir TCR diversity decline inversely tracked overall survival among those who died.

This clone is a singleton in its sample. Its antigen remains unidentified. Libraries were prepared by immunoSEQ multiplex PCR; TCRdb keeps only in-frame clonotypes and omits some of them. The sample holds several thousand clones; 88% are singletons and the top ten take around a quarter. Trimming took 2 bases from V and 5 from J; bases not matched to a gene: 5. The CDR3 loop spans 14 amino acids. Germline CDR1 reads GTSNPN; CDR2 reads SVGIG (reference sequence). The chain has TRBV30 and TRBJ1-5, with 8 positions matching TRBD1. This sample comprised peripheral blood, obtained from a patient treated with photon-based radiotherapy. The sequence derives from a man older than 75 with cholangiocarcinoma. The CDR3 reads CAWSLGQEHQPQHF. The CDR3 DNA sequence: TGTGCCTGGAGTCTGGGACAGGAACATCAGCCCCAGCATTTT.